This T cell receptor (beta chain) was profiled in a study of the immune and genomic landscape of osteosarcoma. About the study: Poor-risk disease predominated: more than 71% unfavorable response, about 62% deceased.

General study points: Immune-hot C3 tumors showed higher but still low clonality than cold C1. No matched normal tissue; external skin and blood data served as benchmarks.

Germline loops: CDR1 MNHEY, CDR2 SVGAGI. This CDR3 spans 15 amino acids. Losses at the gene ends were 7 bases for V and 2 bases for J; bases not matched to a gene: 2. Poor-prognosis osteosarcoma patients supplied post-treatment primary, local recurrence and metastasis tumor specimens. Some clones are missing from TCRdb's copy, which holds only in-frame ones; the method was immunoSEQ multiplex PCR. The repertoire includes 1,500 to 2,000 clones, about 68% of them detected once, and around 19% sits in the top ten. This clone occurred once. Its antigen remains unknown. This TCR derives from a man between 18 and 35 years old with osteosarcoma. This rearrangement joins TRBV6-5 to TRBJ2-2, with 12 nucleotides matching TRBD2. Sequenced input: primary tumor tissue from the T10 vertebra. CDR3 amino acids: CASIGLAGNTGELFF. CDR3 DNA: TGTGCCAGCATCGGACTAGCGGGAAACACCGGGGAGCTGTTTTTT.